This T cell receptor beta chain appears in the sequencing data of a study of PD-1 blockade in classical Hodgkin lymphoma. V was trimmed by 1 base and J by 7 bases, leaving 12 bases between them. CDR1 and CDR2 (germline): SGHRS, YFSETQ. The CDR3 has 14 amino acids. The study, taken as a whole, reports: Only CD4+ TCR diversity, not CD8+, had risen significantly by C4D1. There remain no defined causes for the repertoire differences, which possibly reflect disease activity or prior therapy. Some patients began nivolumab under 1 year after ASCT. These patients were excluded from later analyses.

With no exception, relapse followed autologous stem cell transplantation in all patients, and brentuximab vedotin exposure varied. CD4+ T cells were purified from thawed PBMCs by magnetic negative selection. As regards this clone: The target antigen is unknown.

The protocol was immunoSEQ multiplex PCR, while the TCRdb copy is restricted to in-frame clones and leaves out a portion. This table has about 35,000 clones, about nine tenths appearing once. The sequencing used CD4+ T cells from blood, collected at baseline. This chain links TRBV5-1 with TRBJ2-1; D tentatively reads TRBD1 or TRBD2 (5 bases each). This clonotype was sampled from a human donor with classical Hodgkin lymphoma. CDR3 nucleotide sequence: TGCGCCAGCAGCTTGTTGATGGGACGAAATGAGCAGTTCTTC. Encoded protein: CASSLLMGRNEQFF. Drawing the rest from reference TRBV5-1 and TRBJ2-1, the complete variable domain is KAGVTQTPRYLIKTRGQQVTLSCSPISGHRSVSWYQQTPGQGLQFLFEYFSETQRNKGNFPGRFSGRQFSNSRSEMNVSTLELGDSALYLCASSLLMGRNEQFFGPGTRLTVL.